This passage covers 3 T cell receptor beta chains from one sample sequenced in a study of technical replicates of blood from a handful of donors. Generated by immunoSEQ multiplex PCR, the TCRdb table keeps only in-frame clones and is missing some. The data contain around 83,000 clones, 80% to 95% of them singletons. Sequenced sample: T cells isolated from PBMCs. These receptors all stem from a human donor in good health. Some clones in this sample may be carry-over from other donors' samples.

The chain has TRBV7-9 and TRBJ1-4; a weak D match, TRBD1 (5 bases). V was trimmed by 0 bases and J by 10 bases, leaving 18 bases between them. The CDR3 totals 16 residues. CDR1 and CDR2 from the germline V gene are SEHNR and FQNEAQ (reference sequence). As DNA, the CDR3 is TGTGCCAGCAGCTTAGCCAGTGCGGCCTCGGGGGGAAAACTGTTTTTT. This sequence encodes CASSLASAASGGKLFF.

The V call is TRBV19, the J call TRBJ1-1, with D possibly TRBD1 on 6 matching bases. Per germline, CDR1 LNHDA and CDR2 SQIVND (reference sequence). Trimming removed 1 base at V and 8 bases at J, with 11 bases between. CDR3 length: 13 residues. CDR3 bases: TGTGCCAGTAGTATAGCCGAGGGGGTGGAAGCTTTCTTT. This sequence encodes CASSIAEGVEAFF.

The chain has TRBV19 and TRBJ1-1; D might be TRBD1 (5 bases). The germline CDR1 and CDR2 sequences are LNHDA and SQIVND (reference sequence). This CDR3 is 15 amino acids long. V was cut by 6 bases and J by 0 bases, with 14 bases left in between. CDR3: CASRWGEFVNTEAFF. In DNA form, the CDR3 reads TGTGCCAGTAGGTGGGGGGAATTCGTGAACACTGAAGCTTTCTTT.